This T cell receptor beta chain stems from a study of cytomegalovirus exposure and HLA in healthy donors. In this sample, this clone turned up once. CDR1 SGHTA and CDR2 FQGNSA come from the germline V gene. This CDR3 is built from 18 residues. The ends lost 5 bases at V and 3 bases at J; junction bases unmatched: 15. Sequenced by immunoSEQ multiplex PCR; TCRdb stores in-frame clones only, minus some. The table lists over 85,000 clones, 85% to 90% of them singletons. This clonotype originated in a woman between 25 and 40 years old in good health and CMV-seropositive. The sequenced sample was PBMCs. The chain uses TRBV7-2 and TRBJ2-5, with 10 bases matching TRBD1. The CDR3: CASSSPAGTGVNEETQYF. DNA of the CDR3: TGTGCCAGCAGCAGCCCTGCCGGGACAGGGGTAAATGAAGAGACCCAGTACTTC.